These 6 T cell receptor beta chains came from one sample sequenced in a study of vaccination and CD4 T cells after COVID-19. What these receptors recognize is not known. Researchers used the Oncomine TCR Beta short-read assay to sequence DNA from cultured CD4+ T cells. MiXCR, applied by TCRdb to the PCR reads, yields one record per CDR3 protein. The data show several thousand distinct CDR3 sequences, more than 50% seen once. Treatment meaning: roughly 10-day PBMC culture with coronavirus spike peptide pools or control peptides (ViraFEST assay). Collection of the unexposed donor's CD4+ T cells took place before the COVID-19 pandemic (2011-2018). The sequencing input was CD4+ T cells from blood, cultured in vitro. The origin of the receptors is a human donor in good health.

The chain is built from TRBV20-1 and TRBJ2-3; TRBD2 aligns across 10 bases. This CDR3 has 15 residues. The germline CDR1 and CDR2 sequences are DFQATT and SNEGSKA (reference sequence). Losses at the gene ends were 1 base for V and 4 bases for J; bases not matched to a gene: 5. CDR3 bases: TGCAGTGCTAGAGTCCCTAGCGGGAGTTCAGATACGCAGTATTTT. Translated, it gives CSARVPSGSSDTQYF.

V is TRBV6-4 and J is TRBJ2-3, with 7 bases fitting TRBD1. V was clipped by 6 bases and J by 6 bases; unmatched bases: 3. The CDR3 totals 12 residues. CDR1 and CDR2 (germline): MRHNA, SNTAGT. This CDR3 reads CASRGQFDTQYF. CDR3 nucleotides: TGTGCCAGCAGGGGACAGTTTGATACGCAGTATTTT.

The chain employs TRBV7-9 and TRBJ2-7; D might be TRBD2 (6 bases). The ends were cut back, 5 bases at V and 7 bases at J, with 12 bases in the middle. This CDR3 contains 12 residues. Germline V gene sequence: CDR1 SEHNR, CDR2 FQNEAQ (reference sequence). The CDR3 DNA reads TGTGCCAGCAGCAATAGCGGTAGTGAGCAGTACTTC. It codes for CASSNSGSEQYF.

The rearrangement uses TRBV2 and TRBJ2-5, with a weak D call TRBD2 (6 bases). The V end was cut by 8 bases, the J end by 2 bases, with 15 bases between. This CDR3 has 14 residues. Germline V gene sequence: CDR1 SNHLY, CDR2 FYNNEI. For the CDR3, the DNA is TGTGCCAGCCTTATGGGGGGAACTCAAGAGACCCAGTACTTC. Protein product: CASLMGGTQETQYF. Full variable domain (rest looked up from reference TRBV2 and TRBJ2-5): EPEVTQTPSHQVTQMGQEVILRCVPISNHLYFYWYRQILGQKVEFLVSFYNNEISEKSEIFDDQFSVERPDGSNFTLKIRSTKLEDSAMYFCASLMGGTQETQYFGPGTRLLVL.

This clonotype was seen more than once but under ten times. The chain uses TRBV19 and TRBJ2-4; possibly TRBD1 for D (5 bases). V gave up 4 bases and J gave up 8 bases, with 12 bases separating them. The CDR3 runs 13 residues. From germline, CDR1 is LNHDA and CDR2 SQIVND (reference sequence). The DNA for the CDR3 is TGTGCCAGTAGTAACCAGGGATCGGACATTCAGTACTTC. Its protein is CASSNQGSDIQYF.

The rearrangement uses TRBV20-1 and TRBJ1-1; D possibly corresponds to TRBD1 (6 bases). Trimming cost V 1 base and J 0 bases, with 9 bases left between them. There are 14 residues in the CDR3. From germline, CDR1 is DFQATT and CDR2 SNEGSKA (reference sequence). CDR3 bases: TGCAGTGCTAGAGTCGGACAGCTGAACACTGAAGCTTTCTTT. Translating gives CSARVGQLNTEAFF.